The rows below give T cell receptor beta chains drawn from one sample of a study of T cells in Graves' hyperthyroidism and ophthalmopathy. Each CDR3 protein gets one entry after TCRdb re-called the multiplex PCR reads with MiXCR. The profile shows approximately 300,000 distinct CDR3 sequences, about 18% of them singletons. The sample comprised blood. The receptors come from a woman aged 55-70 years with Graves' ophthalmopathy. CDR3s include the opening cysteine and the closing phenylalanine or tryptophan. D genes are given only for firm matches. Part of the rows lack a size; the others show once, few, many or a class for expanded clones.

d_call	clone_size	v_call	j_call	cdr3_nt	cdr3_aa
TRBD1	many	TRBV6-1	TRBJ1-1	TGTGCCAGCAGTACACAGGGGGCGCGCCCCACTGAAGCTTTCTTT	CASSTQGARPTEAFF
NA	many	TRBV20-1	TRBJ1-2	TGCAGTGCTAGTGCTTTCGAGGCTGCGCTTGGCTACACCTTC	CSASAFEAALGYTF
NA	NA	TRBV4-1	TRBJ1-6	TGCGCCAGCAGCCAAGAATTCGTTTTCGGGGGTTCACCCCTCCACTTT	CASSQEFVFGGSPLHF
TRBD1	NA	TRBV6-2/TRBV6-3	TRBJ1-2	TGTGCCAGCAGTCGACAGGGACAAGGCTACACCTTC	CASSRQGQGYTF
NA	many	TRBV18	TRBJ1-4	TGTGCCAGCTCAGCTACGCACCCTTCCCCTGAAAAACTGTTTTTT	CASSATHPSPEKLFF
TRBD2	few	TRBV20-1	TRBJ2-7	TGCAGTGCAGGGGAGGGGAACTCCTACGAGCAGTACTTC	CSAGEGNSYEQYF
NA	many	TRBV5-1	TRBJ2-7	TGCGCCAGCAGCTTGGACAACGAGCAGTACTTC	CASSLDNEQYF
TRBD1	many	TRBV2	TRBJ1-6	TGTGCCAGCAGTGATTTGGGACAGAATAATTCACCCCTCCACTTT	CASSDLGQNNSPLHF
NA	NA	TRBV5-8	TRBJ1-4	TGTGCCAGCAGCTTGAGGGAACTGTTTTTT	CASSLRELFF
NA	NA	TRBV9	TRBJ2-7	TGTGCCAGCAGCGTAACCACCTACTCCTACGAGCAGTACTTC	CASSVTTYSYEQYF
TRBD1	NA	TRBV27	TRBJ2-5	TGTGCCAGCAGTGGACAGGGGATCCTCCAAGAGACCCAGTACTTC	CASSGQGILQETQYF
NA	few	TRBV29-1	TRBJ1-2	TGCAGCGCCCTCCCGTCCGGGGACCCCGGCTACACCTTC	CSALPSGDPGYTF